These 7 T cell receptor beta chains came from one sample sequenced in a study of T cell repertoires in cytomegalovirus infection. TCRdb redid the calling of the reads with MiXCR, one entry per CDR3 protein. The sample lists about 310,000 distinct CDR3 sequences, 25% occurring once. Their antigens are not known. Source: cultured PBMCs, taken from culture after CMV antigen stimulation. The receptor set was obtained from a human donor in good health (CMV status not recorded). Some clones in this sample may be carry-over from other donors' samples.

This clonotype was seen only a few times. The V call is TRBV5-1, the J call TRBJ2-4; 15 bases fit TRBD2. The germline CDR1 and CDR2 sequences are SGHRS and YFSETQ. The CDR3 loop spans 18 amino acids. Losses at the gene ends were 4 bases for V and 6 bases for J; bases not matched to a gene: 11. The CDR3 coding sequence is TGCGCCAGCAGCCGCGGTCGGACTAGCGGGAGGGCTGGAAACATTCAGTACTTC. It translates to CASSRGRTSGRAGNIQYF.

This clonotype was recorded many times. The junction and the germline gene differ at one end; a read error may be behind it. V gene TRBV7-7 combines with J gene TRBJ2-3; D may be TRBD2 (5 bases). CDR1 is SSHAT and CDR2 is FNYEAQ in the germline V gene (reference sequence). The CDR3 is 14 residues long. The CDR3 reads CASSLAFGTDTQYF. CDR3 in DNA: TGTGCTAGCAGCTTAGCGTTTGGCACAGATACGCAGTATTTT.

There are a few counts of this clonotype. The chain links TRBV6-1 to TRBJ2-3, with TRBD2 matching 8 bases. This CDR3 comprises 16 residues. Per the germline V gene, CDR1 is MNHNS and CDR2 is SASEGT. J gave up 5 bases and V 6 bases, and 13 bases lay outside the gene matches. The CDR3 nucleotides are TGTGCCAGCAGAGATGCAGCGGGAGAGGGTAAAGATACGCAGTATTTT. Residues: CASRDAAGEGKDTQYF.

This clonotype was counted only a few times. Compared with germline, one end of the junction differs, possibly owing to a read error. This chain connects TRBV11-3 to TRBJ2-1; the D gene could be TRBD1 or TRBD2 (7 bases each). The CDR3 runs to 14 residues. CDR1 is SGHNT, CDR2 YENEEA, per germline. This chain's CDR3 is CASSPHNGGGQQFF. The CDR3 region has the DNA TGTGCCAGCAGCCCTCATAATGGCGGGGGACAGCAGTTTTTC. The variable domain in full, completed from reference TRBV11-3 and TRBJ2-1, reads EAGVVQSPRYKIIEKKQPVAFWCNPISGHNTLYWYLQNLGQGPELLIRYENEEAVDDSQLPKDRFSAERLKGVDSTLKIQPAELGDSAVYLCASSPHNGGGQQFFGPGTRLTVL.

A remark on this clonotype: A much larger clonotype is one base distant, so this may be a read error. The DNA for the CDR3 is TGTGCCAGCAGTCCTCCTAGCGGGAGCTCCTACGAGCAGTACTTC. It encodes CASSPPSGSSYEQYF. The chain recombines TRBV27 with TRBJ2-7, with 10 bases identical to TRBD2. CDR1 is MNHEY, CDR2 SMNVEV, per germline (reference sequence). Trimming took 5 bases from V and 0 from J; bases not matched to a gene: 4. This CDR3 region has 15 residues.

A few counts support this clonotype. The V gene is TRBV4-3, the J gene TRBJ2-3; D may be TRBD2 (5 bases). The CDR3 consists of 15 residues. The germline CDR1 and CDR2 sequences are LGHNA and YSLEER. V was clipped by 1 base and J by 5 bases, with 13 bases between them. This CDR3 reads CASSQATRGLDTQYF. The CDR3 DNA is TGCGCCAGCAGCCAAGCAACCCGGGGTTTAGATACGCAGTATTTT.

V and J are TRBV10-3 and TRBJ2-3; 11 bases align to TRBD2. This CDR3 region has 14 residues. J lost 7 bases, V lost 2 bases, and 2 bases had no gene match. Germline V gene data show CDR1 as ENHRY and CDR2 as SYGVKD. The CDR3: CAISETSGSYTQYF. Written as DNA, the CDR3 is TGTGCCATCAGTGAGACTAGCGGGAGTTATACGCAGTATTTT.